Below are 27 T cell receptor beta chains sequenced from a single sample in a study of T cells in Graves' hyperthyroidism and ophthalmopathy. Using RNA transcripts as the source, TCR beta CDR3 regions were amplified. The HTBI set primed first-round TCR CDR3 RT-PCR. TCRdb itself ran the multiplex PCR reads through MiXCR, one entry per CDR3 protein. Found here are about 620,000 distinct CDR3 sequences, around 15% of them singletons; the top ten hold 3% to 4%. Sequencing used blood. These receptors were obtained from a woman aged 25-40 years with Graves' hyperthyroidism.

There are many counts of this clonotype. The V gene is TRBV12-3 or TRBV12-4, the J gene TRBJ1-1, with D perhaps matching TRBD1 (5 bases). Trimming cost V 7 bases and J 1 base, with 10 bases left between them. The CDR3 has 13 residues. The CDR3 DNA follows: TGTGCCAGCACCGGGGGGGGGAACACTGAAGCTTTCTTT. This gives the protein CASTGGGNTEAFF.

This clonotype was seen a few times. The chain links TRBV10-3 to TRBJ2-7, with D uncertain. Germline V gives CDR1 ENHRY, CDR2 SYGVKD. Trimming shortened V by 0 bases and J by 3 bases, and 12 bases separated the two germline ends. This CDR3 is built from 15 residues. The CDR3 loop reads CAISESTSGYYEQYF. The CDR3 nucleotides read TGTGCCATCAGTGAGTCGACAAGTGGTTACTACGAGCAGTACTTC.

The gene calls are TRBV4-1 and TRBJ2-7; 8 nucleotides match TRBD2. J was trimmed by 4 bases and V by 3 bases; bases with no gene match: 5. The length of the CDR3 is 14 residues. Germline V gives CDR1 MGHRA, CDR2 YSYEKL. CDR3 sequence (DNA): TGCGCCAGCAGCCATCCGGGACTAGGTTACGAGCAGTACTTC. The encoded protein is CASSHPGLGYEQYF.

In this sample, this clonotype turned up many times. The chain joins TRBV28 to TRBJ1-2; 9 nucleotides match TRBD1. Trimming cost V 6 bases and J 0 bases; bases outside gene matches: 11. The CDR3 totals 17 residues. CDR1 and CDR2 (germline): MDHEN, SYDVKM. CDR3 residues: CASSYTGTGIPNYGYTF. DNA of the CDR3: TGTGCCAGCAGCTATACCGGGACAGGGATCCCTAACTATGGCTACACCTTC.

With regard to this clonotype: This may be a read error: a much more frequent sequence differs by one nucleotide. The CDR3 spells CASSLGLMDTGAFF. The CDR3 DNA is TGTGCCAGCAGTCTAGGCTTGATGGACACTGGAGCTTTCTTT. This rearrangement joins TRBV11-1 to TRBJ1-1; tentatively, D is TRBD1 (5 bases). The CDR3 covers 14 residues. Germline V gene sequence: CDR1 SGHAT, CDR2 FQDESV (reference sequence).

V is TRBV7-9 and J is TRBJ1-5; the D gene is possibly TRBD1 (6 bases). Trimming shortened V by 0 bases and J by 11 bases, and 14 bases separated the two germline ends. This CDR3 has 14 amino acids. The germline V gene has CDR1 SEHNR and CDR2 FQNEAQ (reference sequence). CDR3 amino acids: CASSLAPSGAAQHF. CDR3 nucleotide sequence: TGTGCCAGCAGCTTAGCTCCGTCGGGGGCAGCCCAGCATTTT.

The chain uses TRBV30 and TRBJ2-1; 9 nucleotides line up with TRBD2. Germline V gene data show CDR1 as GTSNPN and CDR2 as SVGIG (reference sequence). V shed 0 bases, J shed 8 bases, and the junction held 8 bases outside the gene matches. This CDR3 region has 15 residues. The CDR3 DNA is TGTGCCTGGAGTGTAGGGCTAGCGGGACTCGATGAGCAGTTCTTC. As protein: CAWSVGLAGLDEQFF. Based on the CDR3 plus reference TRBV30 and TRBJ2-1, the full variable domain is SQTIHQWPATLVQPVGSPLSLECTVEGTSNPNLYWYRQAAGRGLQLLFYSVGIGQISSEVPQNLSASRPQDRQFILSSKKLLLSDSGFYLCAWSVGLAGLDEQFFGPGTRLTVL.

This clonotype was detected many times. The rearrangement links TRBV7-2 to TRBJ2-1; 12 bases align to TRBD2. Per germline, CDR1 SGHTA and CDR2 FQGNSA. The J segment lost 3 bases and the V segment lost 5 bases, leaving 5 bases of the junction unmatched. This CDR3 contains 16 residues. The CDR3 DNA is TGTGCCAGCAGCCCCTGGACTAGCGGGATCTACAATGAGCAGTTCTTC. Its protein product is CASSPWTSGIYNEQFF.

The chain couples TRBV15 to TRBJ2-7; 7 bases map to TRBD1. The germline CDR1 and CDR2 sequences are LNHNV and YYDKDF (reference sequence). Trimming at V came to 5 bases and at J to 2 bases, leaving 15 bases not matched to a gene. The CDR3 consists of 17 residues. The CDR3, as DNA: TGTGCCACCAGCGTCGGTTTCGGATTTGGACAGGCCTACGAGCAGTACTTC. Amino acid sequence: CATSVGFGFGQAYEQYF.

This chain links TRBV4-3 with TRBJ2-7, with D unresolved. V was clipped by 0 bases and J by 1 base, with 10 bases between them. The CDR3 totals 15 residues. Germline CDR1 reads LGHNA; CDR2 reads YSLEER. The CDR3 DNA sequence: TGCGCCAGCAGCCAAGATTATTACAGATCCTACGAGCAGTACTTC. Residues: CASSQDYYRSYEQYF.

This chain links TRBV7-9 with TRBJ2-1; D is tentatively TRBD1 or TRBD2 (5 bases each). Germline values: CDR1 SEHNR, CDR2 FQNEAQ (reference sequence). The V end lost 4 bases, the J end lost 5 bases, and 9 bases lay between the germline ends. The CDR3 is 13 amino acids. In DNA form, the CDR3 reads TGTGCCAGCAGCTACCGGGACCACAATGAGCAGTTCTTC. Protein sequence: CASSYRDHNEQFF.

This clonotype was detected many times. The V and J genes are TRBV5-5 and TRBJ2-3; 13 bases line up with TRBD2. V lost 4 bases, J lost 5 bases, and 10 bases stayed unmatched. The CDR3 runs to 17 residues. The V gene's germline CDR1 is SGHKS and CDR2 YYEKEE (reference sequence). The CDR3 coding sequence is TGTGCCAGCAGCCCGAAAGGACTAGCGGGAGAGGAAGATACGCAGTATTTT. Its translation: CASSPKGLAGEEDTQYF.

This clonotype was seen many times. This rearrangement joins TRBV11-2 to TRBJ2-3; the D gene is possibly TRBD1 (5 bases). This CDR3 has 15 residues. The V gene lost 6 bases and the J gene lost 4 bases, with 17 bases spanning the gap. Germline CDR1 SGHAT, CDR2 FQNNGV. The CDR3 loop is CASRTVGQGADTQYF. The CDR3 DNA follows: TGTGCCAGCAGGACCGTTGGGCAGGGTGCAGATACGCAGTATTTT.

The sample holds many counts of this clonotype. The V call is TRBV7-3, the J call TRBJ2-1; 11 positions agree with TRBD2. V dropped 1 base and J dropped 7; count of bases not matched to a gene: 3. Germline CDR1 SGHTA, CDR2 FQGTGA. This CDR3 comprises 15 residues. The CDR3 sequence: CASSLMSSGGNEQFF. For the CDR3, the DNA is TGTGCCAGCAGCTTAATGTCTAGCGGGGGGAATGAGCAGTTCTTC.

This clonotype was detected many times. V usage is TRBV28 and J usage is TRBJ2-1; D ambiguous. CDR3 length: 14 residues. V gave up 3 bases and J gave up 3 bases, with 9 bases separating them. The germline CDR1 and CDR2 sequences are MDHEN and SYDVKM. The CDR3 DNA reads as TGTGCCAGCAGTTTTGTGGACCGCTACAATGAGCAGTTCTTC. This sequence encodes CASSFVDRYNEQFF. Variable domain in full (rest from reference TRBV28 and TRBJ2-1): DVKVTQSSRYLVKRTGEKVFLECVQDMDHENMFWYRQDPGLGLRLIYFSYDVKMKEKGDIPEGYSVSREKKERFSLILESASTNQTSMYLCASSFVDRYNEQFFGPGTRLTVL.

The V and J genes are TRBV4-3 and TRBJ1-2; no clear D gene. The V and J ends lost 2 bases and 0 bases respectively, with 10 bases between them. This CDR3 spans 15 amino acids. Germline V gives CDR1 LGHNA, CDR2 YSLEER. Written as DNA, the CDR3 is TGCGCCAGCAGCCAAAGTTGGTCAGCTAACTATGGCTACACCTTC. Translation: CASSQSWSANYGYTF.

The sample holds many counts of this clonotype. The genes are TRBV6-1 and TRBJ2-2, with D unresolved. There are 12 residues in the CDR3. V lost 6 bases to trimming and J lost 1 base, with 3 bases between them. CDR1 is MNHNS and CDR2 is SASEGT in the germline V gene. The CDR3 spells CASRQNTGELFF. The CDR3 DNA sequence: TGTGCCAGCAGACAGAACACCGGGGAGCTGTTTTTT.

Turning to this clonotype: A much bigger clone sits one base away, suggesting this may be a read error. The chain carries TRBV6-4 and TRBJ1-1, with D possibly being TRBD1 (6 bases). This CDR3 has 14 residues. Germline loops: CDR1 MRHNA, CDR2 SNTAGT. The CDR3 sequence is CASRVRGDGTGAFF. The CDR3 DNA sequence: TGTGCCAGCAGAGTTAGGGGGGACGGCACTGGAGCTTTCTTT.

Concerning this clonotype: At one of its ends the junction is not consistent with the germline gene, which may arise from a read error. V usage is TRBV5-1 and J usage is TRBJ1-1; possibly TRBD1 for D (5 bases). Germline V gene data show CDR1 as SGHRS and CDR2 as YFSETQ. The CDR3 is 13 amino acids. This CDR3 is CASSLARGGEASF. The CDR3 DNA follows: TGCGCCAGCAGCTTGGCTAGGGGAGGTGAAGCTTCCTTT.

This clonotype has at least ten counts. The V call is TRBV11-2, the J call TRBJ1-4; D is undetermined. Germline assignment: CDR1 SGHAT and CDR2 FQNNGV. The CDR3 length is 13 residues. V lost 3 bases and J lost 8, with 10 bases in between. The CDR3 spells CASSLSLREKLFF. In nucleotides, the CDR3 is TGTGCCAGCAGCTTGTCTTTGCGGGAAAAACTGTTTTTT.

This clonotype was recorded at least ten times. The chain employs TRBV28 and TRBJ1-6; perhaps TRBD1 as D (5 bases). CDR1 and CDR2 from the germline V gene are MDHEN and SYDVKM. Trimming took 2 bases from V and 9 from J, leaving 11 bases between them. The CDR3 is 14 amino acids. CDR3 DNA: TGTGCCAGCAGTTTAACAGGACGGAGTTCACCCCTCCACTTT. Translated: CASSLTGRSSPLHF. Drawing the rest from reference TRBV28 and TRBJ1-6, the complete variable domain is DVKVTQSSRYLVKRTGEKVFLECVQDMDHENMFWYRQDPGLGLRLIYFSYDVKMKEKGDIPEGYSVSREKKERFSLILESASTNQTSMYLCASSLTGRSSPLHFGNGTRLTVT.

This clonotype appeared many times. The chain carries TRBV2 and TRBJ1-1, with D uncertain. Trimming shortened V by 8 bases and J by 5 bases, and 9 bases separated the two germline ends. The CDR3 has 11 residues. From germline, CDR1 is SNHLY and CDR2 FYNNEI. CDR3 in amino acids: CASVGRTEAFF. The CDR3 region has the DNA TGTGCCAGCGTGGGTAGAACTGAAGCTTTCTTT.

Only a few counts were recorded for this clonotype. The chain couples TRBV10-3 to TRBJ2-7; 7 nucleotides agree with TRBD1. Germline V lookup: CDR1 ENHRY, CDR2 SYGVKD. The CDR3 contains 13 residues. After removal of 6 bases from V and 3 bases from J, the junction contained 5 bases not matched to a gene. CDR3 region: CAIRGQYHYEQYF. The DNA of the CDR3 is TGTGCCATCAGGGGACAGTACCACTACGAGCAGTACTTC.

For this clonotype: A read error may explain this, as a much larger clone is one base away. The chain employs TRBV5-1 and TRBJ2-7; D is perhaps TRBD1 (5 bases). The CDR3 has 14 residues. Germline loops: CDR1 SGHRS, CDR2 YFSETQ. The CDR3 loop is CASSSGGGAYEQDF. In DNA, the CDR3 is TGCGCCAGCAGCTCGGGTGGTGGGGCCTACGAGCAGGACTTC.

This rearrangement joins TRBV28 to TRBJ1-4; a weak D match, TRBD1 (6 bases). The V end was cut by 6 bases, the J end by 5 bases, with 16 bases between. This CDR3 spans 15 amino acids. Germline V gene lookup returns CDR1 MDHEN and CDR2 SYDVKM. The CDR3 nucleotides read TGTGCCAGCAGCTACCGGGGGCTGCAAAATGAAAAACTGTTTTTT. This encodes CASSYRGLQNEKLFF.

Only a few counts were recorded for this clonotype. The chain links TRBV5-6 to TRBJ1-2; D is unresolved. CDR3 length: 16 residues. Trimming removed 0 bases from V and 0 bases from J, with 12 bases in between. Per the germline V gene, CDR1 is SGHDT and CDR2 is YYEEEE. CDR3 loop: CASSLGLTATNYGYTF. The CDR3 region has the DNA TGTGCCAGCAGCTTGGGTTTGACTGCTACTAACTATGGCTACACCTTC.

This clonotype showed up many times. The V gene is TRBV4-1, the J gene TRBJ2-1; the D is unclear. Trimming cost V 1 base and J 4 bases, with 8 bases left between them. Germline V gene sequence: CDR1 MGHRA, CDR2 YSYEKL. This CDR3 is built from 14 residues. In DNA form, the CDR3 reads TGCGCCAGCAGCCAAGGAAATTCGTACAATGAGCAGTTCTTC. Translating it yields CASSQGNSYNEQFF.